Listed here is a single TCR beta chain. These data originate in a study of memory CD4+ T cells and cytomegalovirus serostatus. The sort gate was single viable CD3+CD4+CD8-CD45RO+ cells for memory CD4+ T cells. The V end was cut by 4 bases, the J end by 4 bases, with 11 bases between. From germline, CDR1 is MDHEN and CDR2 SYDVKM. This CDR3 is 14 amino acids long. Produced via immunoSEQ multiplex PCR; TCRdb's table is partial and in-frame only. The data contain about 48,000 clones, about three quarters of them seen just once; the ten biggest clones take up roughly 0.76%. The receptor comes from an adult in good health and CMV-seronegative. The V and J genes are TRBV28 and TRBJ1-5, with D hard to call. Source material: memory CD4+ T cells from blood. CDR3 in amino acids: CASSYQAGNQPQHF. In DNA form, the CDR3 reads TGTGCCAGCAGTTACCAAGCGGGAAATCAGCCCCAGCATTTT.